The 4 T cell receptor beta chains given below trace back to one sample, sequenced in a study of siplizumab effects on memory and regulatory T cells. Produced via immunoSEQ multiplex PCR; TCRdb's table is partial and in-frame only. The sample lists 100,000 or so clones; 85% to 95% were seen once. The sequenced material came from non-Treg CD4+ T cells sorted from blood. All receptors derive from a human donor in good health.

V usage is TRBV5-1 and J usage is TRBJ2-3; 8 bases agree with TRBD2. The length of the CDR3 is 16 residues. Per germline, CDR1 SGHRS and CDR2 YFSETQ. With V trimmed by 5 bases and J by 1 base, 9 bases remained unmatched. The CDR3 DNA follows: TGCGCCAGCAGGGCCTTCCTAGCGGGCCGCACAGATACGCAGTATTTT. The encoded protein is CASRAFLAGRTDTQYF.

The chain's CDR3 is CASSAGPKNIQYF. The CDR3 DNA reads TGTGCCAGCAGTGCTGGGCCTAAAAACATTCAGTACTTC. V usage is TRBV6-1 and J usage is TRBJ2-4; no reliable D call. CDR1 and CDR2 from the germline V gene are MNHNS and SASEGT. V was clipped by 4 bases and J by 4 bases, with 8 bases between them. The CDR3 consists of 13 residues.

This rearrangement joins TRBV5-6 to TRBJ2-7; D remains unclear. The CDR3 is made up of 12 amino acids. Germline lookup yields CDR1 SGHDT and CDR2 YYEEEE. Trimming removed 3 bases at V and 5 bases at J, with 9 bases between. In nucleotides, the CDR3 is TGTGCCAGCAGCTCCACCCGAAACGAGCAGTACTTC. Translation gives CASSSTRNEQYF.

The rearrangement links TRBV2 to TRBJ2-2, with TRBD1 matching 9 bases. V lost 4 bases to trimming and J lost 5 bases; unmatched junction nucleotides: 8. Germline CDR1 SNHLY, CDR2 FYNNEI. CDR3 length: 16 amino acids. CDR3 sequence reads: CASSAPGQGHTGELFF. CDR3 DNA: TGTGCCAGCAGTGCACCGGGACAGGGCCATACCGGGGAGCTGTTTTTT.